These T cell receptor beta chains were read from a single sample in a study of CD8 T cells in Susac syndrome. Using its own MiXCR run on the immunoSEQ multiplex PCR reads, TCRdb lists one record per CDR3 protein. The sample comprises roughly 50,000 distinct CDR3 sequences, roughly 92% of which are singletons, and 0.41% rests with the top ten. The sample consisted of CD8+ T cells from PBMCs. Receptor source: a human donor in good health. CDR3s include the opening cysteine and the closing phenylalanine or tryptophan. A D gene is named only where the DNA matches it firmly. Clone size, where shown, is once, few, many, or a class for clones that have expanded.

TRBD2 | TRBJ2-1 | TRBV19 | NA | TGTGCCAGTAGTACAGGGACTAGCGCGCTAAATGAGCAGTTCTTC | CASSTGTSALNEQFF
NA | TRBJ2-3 | TRBV29-1 | NA | TGCAGCGTTGTGGACGTTAGATCGGATACGCAGTATTTT | CSVVDVRSDTQYF
NA | TRBJ2-5 | TRBV30 | NA | TGTGCCTGGAGTGTATTCTTGCAGACAGAGACCCAGTACTTC | CAWSVFLQTETQYF
NA | TRBJ1-4 | TRBV6-5 | once | TGTGCCAGCAGCCGTAGACGGACTAATGAAAAACTGTTTTTT | CASSRRRTNEKLFF
NA | TRBJ2-1 | TRBV4-1 | once | TGCGCCAGCAGCCAGCAACTAGCTGATGAGCAGTTCTTC | CASSQQLADEQFF
NA | TRBJ1-2 | TRBV7-9 | NA | TGTGCCAGCAGCATGGACAGCTATGGCTACACCTTC | CASSMDSYGYTF
NA | TRBJ2-5 | TRBV4-3 | NA | TGCGCCAGCAGCCCCTGGACACGGAAAGAGACCCAGTACTTC | CASSPWTRKETQYF
TRBD2 | TRBJ2-1 | TRBV7-6 | NA | TGTGCCAGCAGCTTAGGGGCAGCGGGAGGTTACAATGAGCAGTTCTTC | CASSLGAAGGYNEQFF
NA | TRBJ1-1 | TRBV12-3/TRBV12-4 | NA | TGTGCCACCGACTCTTGGGGTGACACTGAAGCTTTCTTT | CATDSWGDTEAFF
NA | TRBJ2-2 | TRBV9 | NA | NA | CASSAPPDRQGAAAGSCFF
TRBD1 | TRBJ2-7 | TRBV2 | NA | TGTGCCAGCGTCGGGACAGGGGCTAGCGAGCAGTACTTC | CASVGTGASEQYF
NA | TRBJ1-2 | TRBV27 | NA | TGTGCCAGCAGTTTCTCCGAGGGGTCTCTAGGCTACACCTTC | CASSFSEGSLGYTF
NA | TRBJ2-1 | TRBV3-1 | NA | TGTGCCACGCGGGCCCAAGGGACGTACAATGAGCAGTTCTTC | CATRAQGTYNEQFF
NA | TRBJ1-5 | TRBV2 | few | TGTGCCAGCAGAGATAGGCCCAATCAGCCCCAGCATTTT | CASRDRPNQPQHF
TRBD1 | TRBJ1-5 | TRBV6-1 | NA | TGTGCCAGCAGTGAAAGGACAGGGAAGAATCAGCCCCAGCATTTT | CASSERTGKNQPQHF
TRBD1 | TRBJ2-7 | TRBV29-1 | NA | TGCAGCGTTGAAGATGGGACAGGTTCTACCTACGAGCAGTACTTC | CSVEDGTGSTYEQYF
NA | TRBJ1-5 | TRBV7-9 | NA | TGTGCCAGCAGCGCATTCCAGGGCGGCAATCAGCCCCAGCATTTT | CASSAFQGGNQPQHF
NA | TRBJ2-7 | TRBV5-6 | NA | TGTGCCAGCAGCTCGCGGCGGAATGCCGACGAGCAGTACTTC | CASSSRRNADEQYF
NA | TRBJ1-4 | TRBV23-1 | NA | TGCGCCAGCCCTTGGGACTGCGAAAAACTGTTTTTT | CASPWDCEKLFF
TRBD1 | TRBJ1-1 | TRBV30 | once | TGTGCCTCCATCAGACAGGGCATACCTGAAGCTTTCTTT | CASIRQGIPEAFF
TRBD2 | TRBJ2-7 | TRBV14 | NA | TGTGCCAGCAGCCAAGGGGCTAGCGGGAGGGAATTATACGAGCAGTACTTC | CASSQGASGRELYEQYF
NA | TRBJ2-7 | TRBV27 | NA | TGTGCCAGCAGTTTAAATCAGGGAATGGCGGAGCAGTACTTC | CASSLNQGMAEQYF
NA | TRBJ1-2 | TRBV9 | NA | TGTGCCAGCAGAGGGGGAGAAAATGGCTACACCTTC | CASRGGENGYTF
TRBD1 | TRBJ1-1 | TRBV5-5 | NA | TGTGCCAGCAGTTACGACAGGGCAGAAAGGTGGAACACTGAAGCTTTCTTT | CASSYDRAERWNTEAFF
NA | TRBJ2-7 | TRBV7-2 | NA | TGTGCCAGCACCCCCCTCATGACTTACGAGCAGTACTTC | CASTPLMTYEQYF
NA | TRBJ1-3 | TRBV4-1 | NA | TGCGCCAGCAGCCAAGACAGGTCCTCTGGAAACACCATATATTTT | CASSQDRSSGNTIYF
NA | TRBJ2-3 | TRBV7-9 | NA | TGTGCCAGCAGCCGACTGGGGGATACGCAGTATTTT | CASSRLGDTQYF
NA | TRBJ2-1 | TRBV27 | NA | TGTGCCAGCAGTGTCCGACCTATCAATGAGCAGTTCTTC | CASSVRPINEQFF
NA | TRBJ1-5 | TRBV4-1 | NA | TGCGCCAGCAGCCAAGATTCGGTACCCAATCAGCCCCAGCATTTT | CASSQDSVPNQPQHF
TRBD2 | TRBJ2-1 | TRBV4-3 | NA | TGCGCCAGCAGCCAGACCTCCGGGACTAGCGGGGGCAATGAGCAGTTCTTC | CASSQTSGTSGGNEQFF
NA | TRBJ2-3 | TRBV12-3/TRBV12-4 | NA | TGTGCCAGCAGTTTAGAGTCGACAGCGACCACCGGGCATGGAGATACGCAGTATTTT | CASSLESTATTGHGDTQYF
NA | TRBJ2-5 | TRBV27 | NA | TGTGCCAGCAGTTTGGGGGGCCCCGGCGCCCAGTACTTC | CASSLGGPGAQYF
TRBD1 | TRBJ1-5 | TRBV29-1 | NA | TGCAGCGTCGGGACAGGGTGGAACAATCAGCCCCAGCATTTT | CSVGTGWNNQPQHF
TRBD1 | TRBJ2-7 | TRBV13 | NA | TGTGCCAGCAGCCACGACAGGGGGGAGCAGTACTTC | CASSHDRGEQYF
TRBD2 | TRBJ2-3 | TRBV6-4 | NA | TGTGCCAGCAGTGTCGGGACTAGCGGGATTTCAGATACGCAGTATTTT | CASSVGTSGISDTQYF
NA | TRBJ2-6 | TRBV5-1 | NA | TGCGCCAGCAGCTTGGGGGGTGAAGGGGCCAACGTCCTGACTTTC | CASSLGGEGANVLTF
TRBD1 | TRBJ1-2 | TRBV4-1 | NA | TGCGCCAGCAGCCAAGAGGAGAGGGGACAGGGGCCCTTTTGGGACTATGGCTACACCTTC | CASSQEERGQGPFWDYGYTF
NA | TRBJ1-3 | TRBV4-1 | NA | TGCGCCAGCAGCCCCTCCAGCCCCTCTGGAAACACCATATATTTT | CASSPSSPSGNTIYF
TRBD2 | TRBJ2-1 | TRBV4-3 | NA | TGCGCCAGCAGCCCCCCACCCCAGACTAGCGGGAGGGCGCCCTACAATGAGCAGTTCTTC | CASSPPPQTSGRAPYNEQFF
NA | TRBJ2-2 | TRBV10-1 | NA | TGCGCCAGCAGTGAAGGGGTCACCGGGGAGCTGTTTTTT | CASSEGVTGELFF
NA | TRBJ2-7 | TRBV10-1 | NA | TGCGCCAGCAGTGACCCGTACAGTTACGAGCAGTACTTC | CASSDPYSYEQYF
NA | TRBJ2-7 | TRBV5-4 | NA | TGTGCCAGCAGCCTGGGTGGGAAACTAAGCTCCTACGAGCAGTACTTC | CASSLGGKLSSYEQYF
TRBD1 | TRBJ1-2 | TRBV10-3 | NA | TGTGCCATCAGTGAGGCCGGGACAGATATAGGCTACACCTTC | CAISEAGTDIGYTF